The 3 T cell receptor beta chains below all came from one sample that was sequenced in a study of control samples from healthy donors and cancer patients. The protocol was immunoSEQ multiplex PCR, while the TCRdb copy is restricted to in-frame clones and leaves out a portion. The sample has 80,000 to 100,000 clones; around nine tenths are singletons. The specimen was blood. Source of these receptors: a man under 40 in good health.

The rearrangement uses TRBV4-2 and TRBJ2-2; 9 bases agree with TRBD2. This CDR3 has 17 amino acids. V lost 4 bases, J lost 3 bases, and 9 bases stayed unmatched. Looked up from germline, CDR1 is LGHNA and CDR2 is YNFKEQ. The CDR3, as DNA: TGTGCCAGCAGCCTCCGCGGGGGGGGAGGGGACACCGGGGAGCTGTTTTTT. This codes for CASSLRGGGGDTGELFF.

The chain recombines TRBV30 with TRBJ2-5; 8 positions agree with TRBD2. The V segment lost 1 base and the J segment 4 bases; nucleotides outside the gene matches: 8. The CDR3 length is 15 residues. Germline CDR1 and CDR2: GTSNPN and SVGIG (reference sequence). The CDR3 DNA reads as TGTGCCTGGAGTGCTTCTAGCGGGTCTTCAGAGACCCAGTACTTC. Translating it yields CAWSASSGSSETQYF.

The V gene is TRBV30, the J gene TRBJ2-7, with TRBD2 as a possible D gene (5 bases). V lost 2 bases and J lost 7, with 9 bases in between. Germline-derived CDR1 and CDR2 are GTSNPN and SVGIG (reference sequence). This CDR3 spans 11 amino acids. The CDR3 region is CAWSRGVEQYF. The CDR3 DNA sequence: TGTGCCTGGAGTCGGGGTGTGGAGCAGTACTTC.